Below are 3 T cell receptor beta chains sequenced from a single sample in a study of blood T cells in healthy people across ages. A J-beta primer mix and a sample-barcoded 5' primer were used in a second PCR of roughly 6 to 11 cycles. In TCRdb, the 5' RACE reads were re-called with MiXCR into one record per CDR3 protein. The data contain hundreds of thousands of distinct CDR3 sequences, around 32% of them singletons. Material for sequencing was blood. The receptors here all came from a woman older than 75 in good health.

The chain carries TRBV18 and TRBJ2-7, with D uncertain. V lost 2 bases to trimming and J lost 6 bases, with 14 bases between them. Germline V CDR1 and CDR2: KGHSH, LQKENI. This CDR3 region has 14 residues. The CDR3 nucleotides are TGTGCCAGCTCACCAAGCTCAAAGGGCTCCGAGCAGTACTTC. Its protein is CASSPSSKGSEQYF.

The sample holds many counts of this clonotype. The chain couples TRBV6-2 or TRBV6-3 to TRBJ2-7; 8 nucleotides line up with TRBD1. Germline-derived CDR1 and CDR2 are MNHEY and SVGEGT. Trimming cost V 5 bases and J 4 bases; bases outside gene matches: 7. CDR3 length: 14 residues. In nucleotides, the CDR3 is TGTGCCAGCAGTATCCGGACAGGGACGTACGAGCAGTACTTC. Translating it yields CASSIRTGTYEQYF.

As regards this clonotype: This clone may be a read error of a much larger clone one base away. This CDR3 reads CACSFGLRTEAFF. The CDR3 nucleotides read TGTGCCTGCAGCTTCGGTTTGCGGACTGAAGCTTTCTTT. The J gene is TRBJ1-1, the V gene TRBV13; D is uncertain. Germline V gene sequence: CDR1 PRHDT, CDR2 FYEKMQ (reference sequence). The CDR3 consists of 13 residues.